This T cell receptor beta chain emerged from a study of patients and donors after allogeneic stem cell transplantation. This clonotype has only a few counts. TCRdb reprocessed the RT-PCR reads via MiXCR and lists one record per CDR3 protein. The sample has about 960,000 distinct CDR3 sequences, 18% seen once. Germline V gene sequence: CDR1 SNHLY, CDR2 FYNNEI. This CDR3 region has 15 residues. Trimming cost V 3 bases and J 9 bases; bases outside gene matches: 9. The sequence derives from a human donor who was either an allogeneic HSCT recipient or a stem cell or donor lymphocyte infusion donor (not recorded which). It is not recorded whose cells these are; they may come from a transplant donor. Material: blood, either unsorted or a sorted T cell fraction (not recorded which). The chain uses TRBV2 and TRBJ2-3, with TRBD2 matching 10 bases. The DNA of the CDR3 is TGTGCCAGCAGTGATGGTAGCGGGGGGCCTCGAACGCAGTATTTT. This sequence encodes CASSDGSGGPRTQYF.